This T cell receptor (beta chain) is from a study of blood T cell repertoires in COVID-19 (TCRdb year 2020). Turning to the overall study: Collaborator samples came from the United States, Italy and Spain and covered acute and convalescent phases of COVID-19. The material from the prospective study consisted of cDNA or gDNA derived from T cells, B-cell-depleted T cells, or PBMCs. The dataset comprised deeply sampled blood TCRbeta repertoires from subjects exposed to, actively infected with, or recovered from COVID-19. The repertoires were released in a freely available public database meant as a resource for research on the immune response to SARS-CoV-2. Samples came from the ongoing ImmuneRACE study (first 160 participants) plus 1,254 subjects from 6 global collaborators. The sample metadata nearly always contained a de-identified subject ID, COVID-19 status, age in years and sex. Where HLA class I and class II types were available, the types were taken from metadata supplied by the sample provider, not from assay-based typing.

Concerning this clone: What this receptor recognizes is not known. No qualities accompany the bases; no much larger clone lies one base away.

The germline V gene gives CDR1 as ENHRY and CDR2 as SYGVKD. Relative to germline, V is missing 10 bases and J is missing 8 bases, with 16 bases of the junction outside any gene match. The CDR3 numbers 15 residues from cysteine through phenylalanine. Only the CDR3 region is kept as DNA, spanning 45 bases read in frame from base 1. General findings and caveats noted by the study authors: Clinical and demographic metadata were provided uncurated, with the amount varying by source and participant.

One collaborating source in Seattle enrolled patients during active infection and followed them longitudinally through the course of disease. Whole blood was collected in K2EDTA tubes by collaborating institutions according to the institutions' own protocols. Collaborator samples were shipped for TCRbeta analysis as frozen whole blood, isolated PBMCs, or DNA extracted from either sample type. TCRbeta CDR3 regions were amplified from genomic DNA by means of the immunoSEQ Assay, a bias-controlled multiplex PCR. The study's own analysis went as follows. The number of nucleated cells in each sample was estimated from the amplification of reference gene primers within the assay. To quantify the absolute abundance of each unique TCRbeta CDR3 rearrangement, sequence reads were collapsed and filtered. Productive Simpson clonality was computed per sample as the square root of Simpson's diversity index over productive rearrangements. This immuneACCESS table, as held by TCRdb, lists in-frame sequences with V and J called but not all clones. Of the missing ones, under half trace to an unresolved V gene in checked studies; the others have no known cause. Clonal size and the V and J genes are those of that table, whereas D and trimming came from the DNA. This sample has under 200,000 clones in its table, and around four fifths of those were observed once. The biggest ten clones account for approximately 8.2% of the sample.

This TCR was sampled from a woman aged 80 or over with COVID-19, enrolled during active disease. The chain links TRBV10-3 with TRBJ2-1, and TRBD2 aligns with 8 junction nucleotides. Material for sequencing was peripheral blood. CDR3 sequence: CATGGSSRGYDEQFF. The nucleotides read TGTGCCACGGGGGGGTCTAGCCGCGGTTACGATGAGCAGTTCTTC.